This T cell receptor beta chain was identified during a study of Ad26.COV2.S vaccination and SARS-CoV-2 variants. The CDR3 has 14 residues. After removal of 5 bases from V and 2 bases from J, the junction contained 6 bases not matched to a gene. CDR1 is SGHTA and CDR2 is FQGNSA in the germline V gene. Measured with immunoSEQ multiplex PCR; TCRdb has only the in-frame clones, and not every one. The sample includes around 300,000 clones, 88% of them seen just once. Noted treatment: 19 received Ad26.COV2.S at low or high dose, single or two shots; roughly five received placebo; per-sample allocation not given. Collection of samples fell on day 63 after the first vaccine or placebo injection. Aged 18-55 years, donor was enrolled in Boston in about 2020.

This specimen was peripheral blood, taken in a trial of Ad26.COV2.S vaccine versus placebo. The sequence was obtained from a person between 18 and 65 years old who received the Ad26.COV2.S COVID-19 vaccine or a placebo. The rearrangement links TRBV7-2 to TRBJ2-7, with 7 bases identical to TRBD2. The CDR3 coding sequence is TGTGCCAGCAGCCGGCGGGGGAGCACCTACGAGCAGTACTTC. It encodes CASSRRGSTYEQYF. The full variable domain, its missing parts supplied by reference TRBV7-2 and TRBJ2-7, is GAGVSQSPSNKVTEKGKDVELRCDPISGHTALYWYRQSLGQGLEFLIYFQGNSAPDKSGLPSDRFSAERTGGSVSTLTIQRTQQEDSAVYLCASSRRGSTYEQYFGPGTRLTVT.